What follows are 15 T cell receptor beta chains derived from one specimen sequenced in a study of T cell responses to AZD1222 COVID-19 vaccine. Data came from immunoSEQ multiplex PCR; TCRdb stores just in-frame clones and leaves some out. The repertoire holds 100,000 to 150,000 clones, with around 90% as singletons. The material was peripheral blood, obtained on day 0 of AZD1222 vaccination. The receptors were gathered from an adult in good health.

This clone was seen a few times. The chain joins TRBV2 to TRBJ2-1; possible D gene TRBD2, 5 bases. Germline V gene lookup returns CDR1 SNHLY and CDR2 FYNNEI. Trimming stripped 6 bases from V and 3 bases from J, with 6 bases between. This CDR3 spans 12 amino acids. The CDR3 sequence: CASSAGYNEQFF. CDR3 coding DNA: TGTGCCAGCAGCGCGGGCTACAATGAGCAGTTCTTC.

V and J are TRBV6-5 and TRBJ2-1; perhaps TRBD2 as D (5 bases). Germline loops: CDR1 MNHEY, CDR2 SVGAGI. The CDR3 length is 16 residues. The V end was cut by 2 bases, the J end by 3 bases, with 14 bases between. The CDR3 sequence is CASSYVLGGHYNEQFF. For the CDR3, the DNA is TGTGCCAGCAGTTACGTATTGGGCGGGCACTACAATGAGCAGTTCTTC.

The chain has TRBV7-9 and TRBJ2-3; D possibly corresponds to TRBD2 (5 bases). The V end lost 5 bases, the J end lost 0 bases, and 18 bases lay between the germline ends. This CDR3 is built from 17 residues. Germline CDR1 SEHNR, CDR2 FQNEAQ (reference sequence). For the CDR3, the DNA is TGTGCCAGCAGCGCCCGTACTAGATTCTCTAGCACAGATACGCAGTATTTT. Its protein product is CASSARTRFSSTDTQYF.

V and J are TRBV6-5 and TRBJ2-7, with 8 bases aligning to TRBD2. The CDR3 is 13 residues long. V lost 8 bases to trimming and J lost 1 base; unmatched junction nucleotides: 4. Germline V gives CDR1 MNHEY, CDR2 SVGAGI. The CDR3 loop is CASGSSGSYEQYF. CDR3 in DNA: TGTGCCAGCGGGTCTAGCGGGTCCTACGAGCAGTACTTC.

The V gene is TRBV6-5, the J gene TRBJ1-6; TRBD1 agrees at 9 bases. Germline CDR1 is MNHEY and CDR2 is SVGAGI. V trimming: 2 bases; J trimming: 7 bases; junction bases outside the gene matches: 0. CDR3 length: 14 amino acids. CDR3 sequence reads: CASSYGTGNSPLHF. In DNA form, the CDR3 reads TGTGCCAGCAGTTACGGGACAGGGAATTCACCCCTCCACTTT.

This clone is a singleton in its sample. The chain uses TRBV19 and TRBJ1-1; no definite D call. V shed 7 bases and J shed 5 bases, with 20 bases lying between them. Germline V gene lookup returns CDR1 LNHDA and CDR2 SQIVND (reference sequence). The CDR3 is 15 residues long. The CDR3 DNA reads TGTGCCAGTAACCGAAGCGGAGGTAGGCAGACTGAAGCTTTCTTT. It encodes CASNRSGGRQTEAFF.

The gene calls are TRBV27 and TRBJ2-3, with 8 bases aligning to TRBD1. V lost 2 bases and J lost 4; bases outside the gene matches: 5. Germline CDR1 and CDR2: MNHEY and SMNVEV (reference sequence). This CDR3 is built from 15 residues. CDR3 amino acids: CASSLRTGIPDTQYF. The CDR3 DNA follows: TGTGCCAGCAGTTTAAGGACAGGGATACCAGATACGCAGTATTTT.

The rearrangement links TRBV19 to TRBJ1-1, with D perhaps TRBD1 (6 bases). This CDR3 is built from 15 residues. The V gene's germline CDR1 is LNHDA and CDR2 SQIVND (reference sequence). Trimming pared 1 base from V and 6 bases from J, leaving 15 bases between. CDR3 sequence (DNA): TGTGCCAGTAGTATAGTTCCGGTCCAGGGGCCTGAAGCTTTCTTT. It translates to CASSIVPVQGPEAFF.

V usage is TRBV28 and J usage is TRBJ1-1, with 8 bases matching TRBD1. Germline CDR1 reads MDHEN; CDR2 reads SYDVKM. The CDR3 has 14 amino acids. The J segment lost 0 bases and the V segment lost 6 bases, leaving 3 bases of the junction unmatched. The CDR3 bases are TGTGCCAGCAGATCGGACAGGGTGAACACTGAAGCTTTCTTT. Amino acids: CASRSDRVNTEAFF.

The CDR3 DNA sequence: TGTGCCAGAAAAGCGGGACAGGGAGCTAATTCACCCCTCCACTTT. Protein product: CARKAGQGANSPLHF. The gene calls are TRBV2 and TRBJ1-6, with 9 bases lining up with TRBD1. Germline V gene sequence: CDR1 SNHLY, CDR2 FYNNEI. The CDR3 consists of 15 residues. The trim removed 9 bases at V and 6 bases at J, leaving 9 bases unmatched.

The chain carries TRBV11-3 and TRBJ2-7, with TRBD1 identical over 9 bases. Germline loops: CDR1 SGHNT, CDR2 YENEEA. The V gene end was trimmed by 5 bases and the J gene end by 4 bases; junction bases not matched to a gene: 9. The CDR3 contains 15 residues. The CDR3 here is CASSPGTGRIYEQYF. CDR3 in DNA: TGTGCCAGCAGCCCAGGGACAGGGCGAATTTACGAGCAGTACTTC.

The DNA for the CDR3 is TGCGCCAGCAGCCAAGATCAGGGGGCAAACTATGGCTACACCTTC. Its translation is CASSQDQGANYGYTF. The V and J genes are TRBV4-1 and TRBJ1-2; the match to TRBD1 covers 8 bases. The V gene's germline CDR1 is MGHRA and CDR2 YSYEKL. The V segment lost 0 bases and the J segment 2 bases; nucleotides outside the gene matches: 2. This CDR3 region has 15 residues.

The V gene is TRBV7-8, the J gene TRBJ1-4, with 9 bases matching TRBD1. CDR3 length: 14 residues. Germline V gene data show CDR1 as SGHVS and CDR2 as FQNEAQ. V lost 4 bases to trimming and J lost 7 bases; unmatched junction nucleotides: 4. The CDR3 protein is CASSSGTGTEKLFF. The DNA of the CDR3 is TGTGCCAGCAGCTCCGGGACAGGGACTGAAAAACTGTTTTTT.

This chain links TRBV7-9 with TRBJ1-1, with a tentative D call TRBD1 (5 bases). Germline CDR1 and CDR2: SEHNR and FQNEAQ (reference sequence). V gave up 10 bases and J gave up 6 bases, with 18 bases separating them. The CDR3 is 13 residues long. CDR3 residues: CATKTGGESEAFF. The CDR3 bases are TGTGCCACCAAAACCGGGGGGGAGTCTGAAGCTTTCTTT.

CDR3 sequence reads: CASSAAAGETQYF. The DNA of the CDR3 is TGCGCCAGCAGCGCGGCGGCGGGAGAGACCCAGTACTTC. J is TRBJ2-5 and V is TRBV5-1, with D perhaps TRBD2 (5 bases). CDR3 length: 13 amino acids. The V end lost 4 bases, the J end lost 4 bases, and 11 bases lay between the germline ends. Per the germline V gene, CDR1 is SGHRS and CDR2 is YFSETQ.